The T cell receptor (beta chain) under discussion was sequenced for a study of T cells after yellow fever vaccination. TCRdb recomputed calls from the 5' RACE reads with MiXCR, one row per CDR3 protein. Counted here are some 110,000 distinct CDR3 sequences, 6.5% to 9% occurring once; the ten biggest clones make up 25%. This clonotype has ten or more counts. The sample in question was CD8+ T cells sorted from PBMCs, obtained 45 days after the yellow fever booster vaccination. This TCR was sampled from a young man who received the YFV17D yellow fever vaccine.

The CDR3 DNA sequence: TGTGCCAGCAATGGACAGGCTAAAAACATTCAGTACTTC. Amino acids: CASNGQAKNIQYF. This chain uses TRBV6-2 or TRBV6-3 with TRBJ2-4; TRBD1 aligns across 7 bases. The CDR3 has 13 residues. After removal of 7 bases from V and 4 bases from J, the junction contained 4 bases not matched to a gene. From germline, CDR1 is MNHEY and CDR2 SVGEGT.